Following are 2 T cell receptor beta chains from one sample sequenced in a study of T cell repertoires in cytomegalovirus infection. These receptors have no identified antigens. TCRdb itself ran the reads through MiXCR, one entry per CDR3 protein. The sample contains around 540,000 distinct CDR3 sequences, roughly 34% of which appear only once. This specimen consisted of cultured PBMCs, obtained from culture after CMV antigen stimulation. Every receptor here comes from a human donor in good health (CMV status not recorded). Some clones in this sample may be carry-over from other donors' samples.

In this sample, this clonotype turned up a few times. This sequence joins TRBV7-6 and TRBJ2-1; the match to TRBD2 covers 10 bases. The CDR3 has 16 amino acids. Unmatched junction bases numbered 13, after V lost 5 bases and J lost 9 bases. Germline values: CDR1 SGHVS, CDR2 FNYEAQ. Here the CDR3 reads CASSRPGLASIGEQFF. DNA for the CDR3: TGTGCCAGCAGCCGACCGGGACTAGCGTCGATAGGTGAGCAGTTCTTC.

The V and J genes are TRBV6-2 or TRBV6-3 and TRBJ2-1; D is possibly TRBD1 or TRBD2 (6 bases each). V lost 6 bases and J lost 6, with 12 bases in between. Germline V gives CDR1 MNHEY, CDR2 SVGEGT. The length of the CDR3 is 13 residues. CDR3 in DNA: TGTGCCAGCAGGGATAGGGGGGTCAATGAGCAGTTCTTC. Amino acid sequence: CASRDRGVNEQFF.